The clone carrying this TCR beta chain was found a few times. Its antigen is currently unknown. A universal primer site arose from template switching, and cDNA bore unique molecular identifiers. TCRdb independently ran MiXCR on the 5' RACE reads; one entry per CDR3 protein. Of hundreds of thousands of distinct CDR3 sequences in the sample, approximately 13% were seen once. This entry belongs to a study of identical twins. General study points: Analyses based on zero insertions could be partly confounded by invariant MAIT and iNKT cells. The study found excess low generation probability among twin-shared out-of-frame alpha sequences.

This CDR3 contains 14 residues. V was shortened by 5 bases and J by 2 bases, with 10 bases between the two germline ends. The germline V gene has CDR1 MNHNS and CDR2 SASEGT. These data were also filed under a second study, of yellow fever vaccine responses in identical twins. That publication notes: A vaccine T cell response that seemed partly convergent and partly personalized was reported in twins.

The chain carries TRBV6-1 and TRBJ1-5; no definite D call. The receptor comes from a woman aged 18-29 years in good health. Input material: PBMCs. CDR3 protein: CASSQTTRNQPQHF. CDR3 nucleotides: TGTGCCAGCAGTCAAACCACACGCAATCAGCCCCAGCATTTT.